A selection of T cell receptor beta chains follows, all from one sample in a study of blood T cell repertoires in COVID-19. The data were produced by immunoSEQ multiplex PCR, yet TCRdb's version contains in-frame clones alone and is incomplete. Of hundreds of thousands of clones in the sample, approximately 83% are singletons; the top ten hold less than 8%. Specimen: peripheral blood. These TCRs come from a woman between 50 and 59 years old with acute or convalescent COVID-19. Each CDR3 is given with its conserved first and last residue. D genes are given only for firm matches. A row's size may be missing; if present it is once, few, many or a size class.

v_gene	abundance	d_gene	len	j_gene	CDR3aa	CDR3nt
TRBV29-1	once	TRBD1	15	TRBJ1-1	CSVVPGQGLNTEAFF	TGCAGCGTTGTCCCGGGACAGGGCTTGAACACTGAAGCTTTCTTT
TRBV14	-	-	13	TRBJ1-2	CASSQGRNYGYTF	TGTGCCAGCAGCCAAGGTCGTAACTATGGCTACACCTTC
TRBV5-1	-	TRBD1	16	TRBJ2-5	CASSTTGGVIQETQYF	TGCGCCAGCAGCACGACAGGGGGCGTGATTCAAGAGACCCAGTACTTC
TRBV28	-	TRBD1	13	TRBJ1-2	CASSSTGGFGYTF	TGTGCCAGCAGTTCGACAGGGGGCTTTGGCTACACCTTC
TRBV6-2/TRBV6-3	once	TRBD2	19	TRBJ2-3	CASSYKPGLADFRVDTQYF	TGTGCCAGCAGTTACAAACCGGGACTAGCGGATTTTCGGGTAGATACGCAGTATTTT
TRBV4-1	-	TRBD2	16	TRBJ2-1	CASSQEASGNYNEQFF	TGCGCCAGCAGCCAAGAAGCTAGCGGAAACTACAATGAGCAGTTCTTC
TRBV7-2	-	-	15	TRBJ1-1	CASSFSSGDTTEAFF	TGTGCCAGCAGCTTTTCGTCAGGGGATACCACTGAAGCTTTCTTT
TRBV12-3/TRBV12-4	-	-	12	TRBJ1-3	CASSLPGNTIYF	TGTGCCAGCAGCCTCCCTGGAAACACCATATATTTT
TRBV7-9	-	TRBD2	17	TRBJ2-2	CASTYGLAGGPTGELFF	TGTGCCAGCACCTACGGACTAGCGGGGGGCCCCACCGGGGAGCTGTTTTTT
TRBV5-1	few	TRBD1	15	TRBJ1-1	CASSRPGGSNTEAFF	TGCGCCAGCAGCCGCCCAGGGGGCAGCAACACTGAAGCTTTCTTT
TRBV7-2	-	-	17	TRBJ2-5	CASSLVSGLAIQETQYF	TGTGCCAGCAGCTTAGTATCTGGCCTAGCGATTCAAGAGACCCAGTACTTC